Below are 6 T cell receptor beta chains sequenced from a single sample in a study of blood T cells in healthy people across ages. The use of a sample-barcoded 5' primer and a J-beta primer mix characterized a second PCR of roughly 7 to 11 cycles. TCRdb recomputed calls from the 5' RACE reads with MiXCR, one row per CDR3 protein. Among about 1.1 million distinct CDR3 sequences listed, approximately 38% were seen once. Material for sequencing was blood. These receptors were obtained from a man aged 18 to 29 in good health.

The V gene is TRBV25-1, the J gene TRBJ1-5; unclear D gene. V was clipped by 2 bases and J by 4 bases, with 12 bases between them. Germline V gives CDR1 MGHDK, CDR2 SYGVNS. This CDR3 contains 15 residues. CDR3 sequence (DNA): TGTGCCAGCAGTGAAGCCCGGGGTTGGAATCAGCCCCAGCATTTT. Encoded protein: CASSEARGWNQPQHF.

The chain is built from TRBV3-1 and TRBJ1-6; D unresolved. Germline V gene data show CDR1 as LGHDT and CDR2 as YNNKEL (reference sequence). The CDR3 totals 14 residues. Trimming left V 1 base short and J 6 bases short, with 7 bases between. CDR3 coding DNA: TGTGCCAGCAGCCAAGGCGAACGTAATTCACCCCTCCACTTT. Translating gives CASSQGERNSPLHF.

This clonotype occurred a few times. The rearrangement uses TRBV12-3 or TRBV12-4 and TRBJ2-3; D is undetermined. Trimming cost V 6 bases and J 1 base, with 5 bases left between them. This CDR3 comprises 12 residues. The CDR3 sequence: CASRVGTDTQYF. CDR3 DNA sequence: TGTGCCAGCAGAGTGGGCACAGATACGCAGTATTTT.

The V and J genes are TRBV13 and TRBJ2-1; D may match TRBD1 or TRBD2 (7 bases each). V lost 5 bases and J lost 6, with 20 bases in between. Germline V gene sequence: CDR1 PRHDT, CDR2 FYEKMQ (reference sequence). The CDR3 totals 16 residues. The CDR3 region is CASSPRGGILGNEQFF. The CDR3 bases are TGTGCCAGCAGCCCCAGGGGGGGCATATTAGGCAATGAGCAGTTCTTC.

This clonotype has more than one count but fewer than ten. The chain recombines TRBV16 with TRBJ2-3, with D maybe TRBD1 (6 bases). CDR3 length: 15 residues. The V gene lost 8 bases and the J gene lost 0 bases, with 15 bases spanning the gap. CDR1 is KGHSY, CDR2 FQNENV, per germline. CDR3 DNA sequence: TGTGCCAGCTCTCCGGGACACCAAAGCACAGATACGCAGTATTTT. This sequence encodes CASSPGHQSTDTQYF.

This clonotype showed up many times. The V and J genes are TRBV7-9 and TRBJ2-7, with D possibly TRBD2 on 6 matching bases. The germline V gene encodes CDR1 SEHNR and CDR2 FQNEAQ (reference sequence). CDR3 size: 14 residues. V gave up 4 bases and J gave up 3 bases, with 13 bases separating them. CDR3 in amino acids: CASSSETRLYEQYF. DNA of the CDR3: TGTGCCAGCAGCTCCGAGACTAGACTCTACGAGCAGTACTTC.